This TCR beta chain is drawn from a study of T cell repertoires in cytomegalovirus infection. Whole-study context: Based on public TCR beta signatures, there were indications of CMV infection and of a matching HLA type.

Study findings and constraints: CMV-specific TCR beta clonotypes restricted by HLA-C dominated the ex vivo response.

TCRdb called the reads again in MiXCR, with one record for every CDR3 protein. The table has about 200,000 distinct CDR3 sequences, more than 9% seen once. On this clonotype: Its antigen is as yet unknown.

Sequencing input: PBMCs. This clonotype was obtained from a human donor in good health (CMV status not recorded). Some clones in this sample may be carry-over from other donors' samples.

The CDR3 spells CASSLTAARSNSPLHF. The CDR3 DNA sequence: TGTGCCAGTAGTTTGACAGCCGCTCGTTCTAATTCACCCCTCCACTTT. This chain connects TRBV19 to TRBJ1-6; possible D gene TRBD1, 5 bases. Trimming cost V 5 bases and J 6 bases, with 17 bases left between them. CDR1 is LNHDA, CDR2 SQIVND, per germline (reference sequence). This CDR3 region has 16 residues.